Listed here are 29 T cell receptor beta chains from one sample, sequenced in a study of blood T cell repertoires in COVID-19. Measured with immunoSEQ multiplex PCR; TCRdb has only the in-frame clones, and not every one. The sample yields roughly 34,000 clones, approximately 71% seen once. The sequenced sample was peripheral blood. Every receptor here comes from an elderly man with active or convalescent COVID-19.

This clone was seen at least ten times. The rearrangement uses TRBV28 and TRBJ2-1; D gene ambiguous. Trimming removed 4 bases at V and 11 bases at J, with 12 bases between. This CDR3 spans 12 amino acids. Per germline, CDR1 MDHEN and CDR2 SYDVKM. The CDR3 region has the DNA TGTGCCAGCAGTTCCCCCGGGTTCAAGCAGTTCTTC. It translates to CASSSPGFKQFF.

The chain links TRBV28 to TRBJ2-4; D remains unclear. This CDR3 has 15 amino acids. The germline CDR1 and CDR2 sequences are MDHEN and SYDVKM. V lost 2 bases and J lost 6, with 14 bases in between. CDR3 sequence (DNA): TGTGCCAGCAGTTTAAACGGTAGAGCCGGAAACATTCAGTACTTC. Translating gives CASSLNGRAGNIQYF.

This clone was seen only a few times. The chain employs TRBV19 and TRBJ2-7, with 10 positions matching TRBD1. The CDR3 extends over 15 amino acids. Germline-derived CDR1 and CDR2 are LNHDA and SQIVND (reference sequence). Losses at the gene ends were 4 bases for V and 0 bases for J; bases not matched to a gene: 3. The CDR3 region is CASSTWDRGSYEQYF. The CDR3, as DNA: TGTGCCAGTAGTACCTGGGACAGGGGCTCCTACGAGCAGTACTTC.

This clone showed up just a few times. The genes are TRBV18 and TRBJ2-1, with D perhaps TRBD2 (5 bases). Germline CDR1 reads KGHSH; CDR2 reads LQKENI. The CDR3 length is 14 residues. The V end lost 6 bases, the J end lost 2 bases, and 11 bases lay between the germline ends. The CDR3 DNA reads TGTGCCAGCTCTAGGGAGACAACCTACAATGAGCAGTTCTTC. It encodes CASSRETTYNEQFF.

The chain employs TRBV28 and TRBJ1-3, with D hard to call. This CDR3 has 14 residues. V lost 6 bases and J lost 0, with 9 bases in between. CDR1 is MDHEN, CDR2 SYDVKM, per germline. The CDR3 reads CASRGAGSGNTIYF. In nucleotides, the CDR3 is TGTGCCAGCAGGGGCGCGGGCTCTGGAAACACCATATATTTT.

This chain uses TRBV7-8 with TRBJ2-3; TRBD2 matches at 10 bases. The length of the CDR3 is 15 residues. Germline V gene lookup returns CDR1 SGHVS and CDR2 FQNEAQ. J was trimmed by 8 bases and V by 5 bases; bases with no gene match: 10. The CDR3, as DNA: TGTGCCAGCAGCGGACTAGCGGAGCTGTCCGCTACGCAGTATTTT. Translation: CASSGLAELSATQYF.

The chain has TRBV10-1 and TRBJ2-7; perhaps TRBD1 as D (5 bases). The germline CDR1 and CDR2 sequences are WNHNN and SYGVQD (reference sequence). Trimming removed 0 bases at V and 3 bases at J, with 9 bases between. The CDR3 has 14 amino acids. CDR3 sequence reads: CASSESGRGYEQYF. In nucleotides, the CDR3 is TGCGCCAGCAGTGAGTCGGGTAGGGGCTACGAGCAGTACTTC.

This clone was detected a few times. V gene TRBV11-2 combines with J gene TRBJ2-2; 15 nucleotides line up with TRBD2. Per the germline V gene, CDR1 is SGHAT and CDR2 is FQNNGV. With 1 base clipped from V and 6 bases from J, the junction kept 3 bases outside the gene matches. The CDR3 sequence is 17 residues long. The CDR3 sequence: CASSLARTSGRAGELFF. The CDR3 coding sequence is TGTGCCAGCAGCTTAGCCCGGACTAGCGGGAGGGCCGGGGAGCTGTTTTTT.

This rearrangement joins TRBV7-9 to TRBJ2-1; 8 bases line up with TRBD2. The CDR3 length is 16 residues. V was pared by 7 bases and J by 1 base, with 9 bases of the junction left unmatched. In germline, CDR1 is SEHNR, CDR2 FQNEAQ (reference sequence). The CDR3 DNA is TGTGCCAGCACCAAAAGCGGGGGCGCGTCCTACAATGAGCAGTTCTTC. It is translated as CASTKSGGASYNEQFF.

This chain connects TRBV6-2 or TRBV6-3 to TRBJ2-2, with 7 bases aligning to TRBD1. With V trimmed by 2 bases and J by 3 bases, 6 bases remained unmatched. The germline V gene encodes CDR1 MNHEY and CDR2 SVGEGT. The CDR3 loop spans 16 amino acids. CDR3 sequence reads: CASSYGRGWDTGELFF. DNA for the CDR3: TGTGCCAGCAGTTACGGCAGGGGGTGGGACACCGGGGAGCTGTTTTTT.

The gene calls are TRBV18 and TRBJ1-5, with 7 bases matching TRBD1. The germline CDR1 and CDR2 sequences are KGHSH and LQKENI. After removal of 9 bases from V and 2 bases from J, the junction contained 4 bases not matched to a gene. The CDR3 consists of 13 residues. CDR3 sequence (DNA): TGTGCCAGTACAGGGGAGCGCAATCAGCCCCAGCATTTT. Translated: CASTGERNQPQHF.

This clone appeared a few times. The genes are TRBV2 and TRBJ1-5; D ambiguous. This CDR3 contains 13 residues. Germline assignment: CDR1 SNHLY and CDR2 FYNNEI. The V end was cut by 8 bases, the J end by 0 bases, with 8 bases between. The CDR3 nucleotides read TGTGCCAGCCGTAGAGATAGCAATCAGCCCCAGCATTTT. Protein sequence: CASRRDSNQPQHF.

The chain joins TRBV6-6 to TRBJ2-3; D might be TRBD1 (6 bases). Between the trimmed V and J ends, which lost 2 bases and 4 bases, there was a span of 13 bases. The CDR3 is 15 amino acids. CDR1 and CDR2 (germline): MNHNY, SVGAGI (reference sequence). The CDR3 DNA reads as TGTGCCAGCAGTTACAAGCTGCAGGGGTCAGATACGCAGTATTTT. It translates to CASSYKLQGSDTQYF.

V gene TRBV11-2 combines with J gene TRBJ2-5; D is unclear. V lost 1 base and J lost 4, with 4 bases in between. The CDR3 totals 12 residues. From germline, CDR1 is SGHAT and CDR2 FQNNGV. The CDR3 bases are TGTGCCAGCAGCTTAGCGGGAGAGACCCAGTACTTC. Residues: CASSLAGETQYF.

The chain has TRBV6-4 and TRBJ1-1, with TRBD1 identical over 8 bases. Trimming took 5 bases from V and 1 from J; bases not matched to a gene: 0. The CDR3 spans 13 residues. Germline loops: CDR1 MRHNA, CDR2 SNTAGT. CDR3 region: CASSTGGNTEAFF. As DNA, the CDR3 is TGTGCCAGCAGTACAGGGGGGAACACTGAAGCTTTCTTT.

The genes are TRBV28 and TRBJ1-4, with D perhaps matching TRBD1 (5 bases). CDR1 is MDHEN and CDR2 is SYDVKM in the germline V gene. The CDR3 runs to 15 residues. V dropped 1 base and J dropped 7 bases, with 13 bases sitting between them. Written as DNA, the CDR3 is TGTGCCAGCAGTTTATTGGGCGGGGCGGGTGAAAAACTGTTTTTT. Protein product: CASSLLGGAGEKLFF. Supplemented by reference TRBV28 and TRBJ1-4, the full variable domain reads DVKVTQSSRYLVKRTGEKVFLECVQDMDHENMFWYRQDPGLGLRLIYFSYDVKMKEKGDIPEGYSVSREKKERFSLILESASTNQTSMYLCASSLLGGAGEKLFFGSGTQLSVL.

The V and J genes are TRBV5-5 and TRBJ2-7; TRBD1 is a possible D gene (5 bases). The CDR3 loop spans 16 amino acids. Germline CDR1 and CDR2: SGHKS and YYEKEE (reference sequence). V dropped 0 bases and J dropped 3 bases, with 16 bases sitting between them. Here the CDR3 DNA reads TGTGCCAGCAGCTTGGATTTGTTGGCAGGGTACTACGAGCAGTACTTC. Translated, it gives CASSLDLLAGYYEQYF.

The V gene is TRBV29-1, the J gene TRBJ1-1, with D possibly being TRBD1 (5 bases). The CDR3 is 12 amino acids. V lost 8 bases and J lost 8, with 18 bases in between. The germline V gene encodes CDR1 SQVTM and CDR2 ANQGSEA. CDR3 protein: CSTSGGPLEAFF. The CDR3 nucleotides read TGCAGCACATCCGGGGGACCTCTGGAAGCTTTCTTT.

The chain joins TRBV5-4 to TRBJ2-2; tentative D call: TRBD2 (6 bases). CDR1 and CDR2 (germline): SGHNT, YYREEE (reference sequence). Between the trimmed V and J ends, which lost 4 bases and 3 bases, there was a span of 19 bases. The CDR3 length is 17 residues. The CDR3 spells CASSLGPGGMDTGELFF. CDR3 coding DNA: TGTGCCAGCAGCCTGGGGCCCGGGGGTATGGACACCGGGGAGCTGTTTTTT. The variable domain in full, completed from reference TRBV5-4 and TRBJ2-2, reads ETGVTQSPTHLIKTRGQQVTLRCSSQSGHNTVSWYQQALGQGPQFIFQYYREEENGRGNFPPRFSGLQFPNYSSELNVNALELDDSALYLCASSLGPGGMDTGELFFGEGSRLTVL.

The gene calls are TRBV6-1 and TRBJ1-6; 10 bases line up with TRBD1. The germline CDR1 and CDR2 sequences are MNHNS and SASEGT. The CDR3 contains 15 residues. V shed 2 bases and J 8 bases; nucleotides not matched to a gene: 3. The CDR3 is CASSERDRGHSPLHF. The CDR3 region has the DNA TGTGCCAGCAGTGAACGAGACAGGGGGCATTCACCCCTCCACTTT.

The J gene is TRBJ2-1, the V gene TRBV4-2; 8 nucleotides line up with TRBD2. This CDR3 spans 13 amino acids. The germline CDR1 and CDR2 sequences are LGHNA and YNFKEQ. V lost 1 base to trimming and J lost 16 bases; unmatched junction nucleotides: 9. The CDR3 here is CASSQAGREVQFF. CDR3 nucleotide sequence: TGTGCCAGCAGCCAAGCGGGGCGGGAGGTTCAATTCTTC.

This clone appeared a few times. This chain connects TRBV2 to TRBJ1-5; D may be TRBD1 (5 bases). Per germline, CDR1 SNHLY and CDR2 FYNNEI. The CDR3 sequence is 15 residues long. The germline V and J ends were trimmed by 4 bases and 9 bases, with 19 bases remaining between them. The CDR3 DNA follows: TGTGCCAGCAGTGGGGGAACAGGTGACGTGGGGCCCCAGCATTTT. The encoded protein is CASSGGTGDVGPQHF.

V is TRBV9 and J is TRBJ2-2, with 7 bases lining up with TRBD2. The CDR3 extends over 16 amino acids. V shed 4 bases and J 0 bases; nucleotides not matched to a gene: 6. Germline-derived CDR1 and CDR2 are SGDLS and YYNGEE. Here the CDR3 DNA reads TGTGCCAGCAGCCCAAGGACTAGATCGAACACCGGGGAGCTGTTTTTT. Translating it yields CASSPRTRSNTGELFF.

V and J are TRBV9 and TRBJ1-2; D remains unclear. Trimming took off 0 bases at V and 3 bases at J, with 9 bases between the two ends. Germline V gene lookup returns CDR1 SGDLS and CDR2 YYNGEE. The CDR3 covers 14 residues. Written as DNA, the CDR3 is TGTGCCAGCAGCGTAGCTCCTACAGACTATGGCTACACCTTC. As protein: CASSVAPTDYGYTF.

The chain carries TRBV19 and TRBJ1-5; D is uncertain. Looked up from germline, CDR1 is LNHDA and CDR2 is SQIVND (reference sequence). The V and J ends lost 1 base and 0 bases respectively, with 16 bases between them. CDR3 size: 18 residues. The CDR3 protein is CASSIASRRSYSNQPQHF. For the CDR3, the DNA is TGTGCCAGTAGTATAGCGTCCAGGCGCTCTTATAGCAATCAGCCCCAGCATTTT.

The genes are TRBV7-9 and TRBJ1-2, with a weak D call TRBD1 (5 bases). Germline V gives CDR1 SEHNR, CDR2 FQNEAQ (reference sequence). The CDR3 consists of 14 residues. Trimming cost V 3 bases and J 2 bases, with 10 bases left between them. The CDR3 region is CASSFTGRNYGYTF. The CDR3 DNA follows: TGTGCCAGCAGCTTCACAGGAAGAAACTATGGCTACACCTTC.

This clone was recorded a few times. The CDR3 sequence: CASSRGLGGGSPLHF. Here the CDR3 DNA reads TGCGCCAGCAGTAGGGGGCTAGGTGGGGGTTCACCCCTCCACTTT. The chain has TRBV10-2 and TRBJ1-6, with 7 nucleotides matching TRBD1. The CDR3 runs 15 residues. Germline V lookup: CDR1 WSHSY, CDR2 SAAADI. Unmatched junction bases numbered 10, after V lost 5 bases and J lost 9 bases.

This chain links TRBV6-6 with TRBJ2-1; 10 bases line up with TRBD2. The germline gives CDR1 MNHNY, CDR2 SVGAGI (reference sequence). CDR3 length equals 15 residues. Losses at the gene ends were 6 bases for V and 3 bases for J; bases not matched to a gene: 5. CDR3 protein: CASRGLAANYNEQFF. For the CDR3, the DNA is TGTGCCAGCAGAGGACTAGCGGCTAACTACAATGAGCAGTTCTTC.

This chain uses TRBV4-1 with TRBJ2-3, with D possibly TRBD2 on 5 matching bases. From germline, CDR1 is MGHRA and CDR2 YSYEKL. CDR3 length: 15 residues. Trimming pared 3 bases from V and 3 bases from J, leaving 13 bases between. The CDR3 reads CASSHGLGRTDTQYF. CDR3 DNA sequence: TGCGCCAGCAGCCATGGACTGGGAAGGACAGATACGCAGTATTTT.